This T cell receptor beta chain was profiled in a study of cytomegalovirus exposure and HLA in healthy donors. Points from the study as a whole: There were some V segments, including TRBV6-2 and TRBV6-3, excluded as indistinguishable. Some TCR beta chains (roughly 150 of them) were listed as cytomegalovirus-associated. Reportedly, HLA-A and HLA-B alleles of most subjects were accurately predicted from TCR beta.

About this clone itself: Its matching antigen is unknown.

Use of 60 Vbeta and 13 Jbeta primers characterized the PCR. The repertoire was sequenced with immunoSEQ multiplex PCR; TCRdb's copy has only in-frame clones and lacks some. The profile shows some 120,000 clones, roughly 86% of them singletons. Per germline, CDR1 SGHTA and CDR2 FQGNSA. V shed 5 bases, J shed 1 base, and the junction held 11 bases outside the gene matches. The CDR3 sequence is 17 residues long. The sequenced material came from PBMCs. This receptor was identified in a man between 18 and 35 years old in good health and CMV-seronegative. This chain joins TRBV7-2 and TRBJ2-5; 9 positions agree with TRBD2. The DNA for the CDR3 is TGTGCCAGCAGCGCTTCCGGGACTAGCCGAATCCAAGAGACCCAGTACTTC. It yields the protein CASSASGTSRIQETQYF.